These T cell receptor beta chains were read from a single sample in a study of cytomegalovirus exposure and HLA in healthy donors. Profiling relied on immunoSEQ multiplex PCR, and the TCRdb table lists in-frame clones only, not all of them. The sample yields some 130,000 clones, roughly 80% seen once. Material: PBMCs. The receptors shown here come from a man aged 35-49 years in good health and CMV-seronegative. The CDR3 runs from the conserved cysteine through the conserved F or W. The D gene is left open where the match is weak. The listing skips clone size in some rows; elsewhere it reads once, few, many or a size class.

D gene: TRBD1
V gene: TRBV11-3
J gene: TRBJ2-1
clone size: -
CDR3 protein: CASSPGQGAFHEQFF
CDR3 DNA: TGTGCCAGCAGCCCTGGACAGGGGGCGTTTCATGAGCAGTTCTTC

D gene: -
V gene: TRBV25-1
J gene: TRBJ2-7
clone size: -
CDR3 protein: CASSESSYEQYF
CDR3 DNA: TGTGCCAGCAGTGAATCTAGCTACGAGCAGTACTTC

D gene: -
V gene: TRBV5-1
J gene: TRBJ1-1
clone size: -
CDR3 protein: CASSLQPPGESMNTEAFF
CDR3 DNA: TGCGCCAGCAGCTTGCAACCCCCAGGGGAGAGCATGAACACTGAAGCTTTCTTT

D gene: -
V gene: TRBV27
J gene: TRBJ1-2
clone size: -
CDR3 protein: CASRRQGQGYGYTF
CDR3 DNA: TGTGCCAGCAGACGGCAGGGCCAGGGCTATGGCTACACCTTC

D gene: TRBD1
V gene: TRBV5-3
J gene: TRBJ2-3
clone size: few
CDR3 protein: CARRLGTGGADTQYF
CDR3 DNA: TGTGCCAGAAGGCTTGGGACAGGGGGCGCAGATACGCAGTATTTT

D gene: -
V gene: TRBV7-9
J gene: TRBJ2-2
clone size: -
CDR3 protein: CASSLRQVNTGELFF
CDR3 DNA: TGTGCCAGCAGCTTAAGACAAGTGAACACCGGGGAGCTGTTTTTT

D gene: TRBD1
V gene: TRBV7-2
J gene: TRBJ2-2
clone size: few
CDR3 protein: CASNGLGGEAGELFF
CDR3 DNA: TGTGCCAGCAACGGGTTAGGGGGCGAAGCCGGGGAGCTGTTTTTT

D gene: -
V gene: TRBV4-1
J gene: TRBJ1-1
clone size: -
CDR3 protein: CASSQESAGRGAFF
CDR3 DNA: TGCGCCAGCAGCCAAGAATCGGCAGGGCGGGGAGCTTTCTTT

D gene: TRBD1
V gene: TRBV2
J gene: TRBJ1-1
clone size: -
CDR3 protein: CASRGQGAEAFF
CDR3 DNA: TGTGCCAGCAGGGGACAGGGGGCTGAAGCTTTCTTT

D gene: -
V gene: TRBV19
J gene: TRBJ1-1
clone size: -
CDR3 protein: CASSIEPGLWNTEAFF
CDR3 DNA: TGTGCCAGTAGTATAGAGCCGGGGTTGTGGAACACTGAAGCTTTCTTT

D gene: TRBD2
V gene: TRBV9
J gene: TRBJ2-1
clone size: -
CDR3 protein: CASSVGGLGGTSSYNEQFF
CDR3 DNA: TGTGCCAGCAGCGTAGGTGGGCTTGGGGGGACTAGCTCCTACAATGAGCAGTTCTTC

D gene: TRBD1
V gene: TRBV9
J gene: TRBJ1-1
clone size: -
CDR3 protein: CASSINAGGGTEAFF
CDR3 DNA: TGTGCCAGCAGCATAAACGCAGGGGGCGGCACTGAAGCTTTCTTT

D gene: TRBD1
V gene: TRBV19
J gene: TRBJ2-1
clone size: few
CDR3 protein: CASRMGTGGFNEQFF
CDR3 DNA: TGTGCCAGTAGGATGGGGACAGGGGGCTTCAATGAGCAGTTCTTC

D gene: TRBD2
V gene: TRBV7-9
J gene: TRBJ2-7
clone size: few
CDR3 protein: CASSYSGSVEYEQYF
CDR3 DNA: TGTGCCAGCAGCTATAGCGGGAGCGTAGAGTACGAGCAGTACTTC

D gene: TRBD2
V gene: TRBV7-2
J gene: TRBJ2-3
clone size: -
CDR3 protein: CASSLASGGDTQYF
CDR3 DNA: TGTGCCAGCAGCTTAGCCAGCGGGGGTGATACGCAGTATTTT

D gene: TRBD1
V gene: TRBV28
J gene: TRBJ2-3
clone size: few
CDR3 protein: CASSLGGQGSNTQYF
CDR3 DNA: TGTGCCAGCAGTTTAGGGGGACAGGGATCAAATACGCAGTATTTT

D gene: TRBD1
V gene: TRBV6-1
J gene: TRBJ2-7
clone size: -
CDR3 protein: CASSESRDRAYEQYF
CDR3 DNA: TGTGCCAGCAGTGAAAGCCGGGACAGGGCCTACGAGCAGTACTTC

D gene: -
V gene: TRBV7-9
J gene: TRBJ1-4
clone size: -
CDR3 protein: CASSLATNNEKLFF
CDR3 DNA: TGTGCCAGCAGCTTGGCCACTAATAATGAAAAACTGTTTTTT

D gene: TRBD1
V gene: TRBV29-1
J gene: TRBJ2-1
clone size: -
CDR3 protein: CSVGKQGIFGNNEQFF
CDR3 DNA: TGCAGCGTTGGAAAACAGGGGATCTTTGGTAACAATGAGCAGTTCTTC

D gene: TRBD2
V gene: TRBV28
J gene: TRBJ2-3
clone size: -
CDR3 protein: CASSPMGLAGGAQYF
CDR3 DNA: TGTGCCAGCAGTCCAATGGGTTTAGCGGGAGGTGCGCAGTATTTT

D gene: -
V gene: TRBV6-5
J gene: TRBJ2-7
clone size: once
CDR3 protein: CASSYSRAFTRYEQYF
CDR3 DNA: TGTGCCAGCAGTTACTCGAGGGCCTTTACCCGGTACGAGCAGTACTTC

D gene: TRBD2
V gene: TRBV7-3
J gene: TRBJ2-2
clone size: few
CDR3 protein: CASSILAGVDTGELFF
CDR3 DNA: TGTGCCAGCAGCATCCTAGCGGGAGTTGATACCGGGGAGCTGTTTTTT

D gene: -
V gene: TRBV9
J gene: TRBJ1-1
clone size: once
CDR3 protein: CASSVAQGTEAFF
CDR3 DNA: TGTGCCAGCAGCGTAGCTCAGGGTACTGAAGCTTTCTTT

D gene: TRBD1
V gene: TRBV7-8
J gene: TRBJ1-5
clone size: -
CDR3 protein: CASSRGDRGEQPQHF
CDR3 DNA: TGTGCCAGCAGCCGCGGCGACAGGGGAGAACAGCCCCAGCATTTT

D gene: -
V gene: TRBV11-2
J gene: TRBJ2-7
clone size: -
CDR3 protein: CASSLESGSSYEQYF
CDR3 DNA: TGTGCCAGCAGCTTAGAGAGCGGGTCCTCCTACGAGCAGTACTTC

D gene: -
V gene: TRBV7-9
J gene: TRBJ1-4
clone size: -
CDR3 protein: CASRRENEKLFF
CDR3 DNA: TGTGCCAGCAGACGAGAGAATGAAAAACTGTTTTTT

D gene: TRBD2
V gene: TRBV7-6
J gene: TRBJ2-7
clone size: -
CDR3 protein: CASSLGPRGGTGEQYF
CDR3 DNA: TGTGCCAGCAGCTTAGGTCCGCGGGGGGGGACGGGCGAGCAGTACTTC

D gene: -
V gene: TRBV6-5
J gene: TRBJ2-7
clone size: -
CDR3 protein: CASSPLQGVHYEQYF
CDR3 DNA: TGTGCCAGCAGCCCTCTACAGGGAGTACACTACGAGCAGTACTTC

D gene: TRBD2
V gene: TRBV5-4
J gene: TRBJ2-5
clone size: -
CDR3 protein: CASSSGTSGAGQYF
CDR3 DNA: TGTGCCAGCAGCTCCGGGACTAGCGGGGCAGGCCAGTACTTC

D gene: TRBD1
V gene: TRBV6-5
J gene: TRBJ2-5
clone size: -
CDR3 protein: CASSLQGGRSETQYF
CDR3 DNA: TGTGCCAGCAGCCTACAGGGGGGTCGCTCAGAGACCCAGTACTTC

D gene: -
V gene: TRBV6-1
J gene: TRBJ1-5
clone size: -
CDR3 protein: CASERGIGGQPQHF
CDR3 DNA: TGTGCCAGCGAAAGGGGGATAGGAGGTCAGCCCCAGCATTTT

D gene: TRBD1
V gene: TRBV6-1
J gene: TRBJ1-4
clone size: -
CDR3 protein: CASSEGQGADEKLFF
CDR3 DNA: TGTGCCAGCAGTGAGGGACAGGGGGCGGATGAAAAACTGTTTTTT

D gene: TRBD2
V gene: TRBV4-3
J gene: TRBJ2-1
clone size: -
CDR3 protein: CASSQRSRNWGLHYNEQFF
CDR3 DNA: TGCGCCAGCAGCCAAAGGTCCCGCAACTGGGGACTACACTACAATGAGCAGTTCTTC

D gene: TRBD1
V gene: TRBV7-7
J gene: TRBJ2-7
clone size: -
CDR3 protein: CASSLGQGSGEQYF
CDR3 DNA: TGTGCCAGCAGCTTGGGACAGGGATCTGGGGAGCAGTACTTC

D gene: TRBD1
V gene: TRBV7-3
J gene: TRBJ2-7
clone size: -
CDR3 protein: CASSSGQIPYEQYF
CDR3 DNA: TGTGCCAGCAGCTCGGGACAGATTCCCTACGAGCAGTACTTC

D gene: -
V gene: TRBV30
J gene: TRBJ2-2
clone size: -
CDR3 protein: CAWSSTGTAGTGELFF
CDR3 DNA: TGTGCCTGGAGTTCGACCGGGACTGCGGGCACCGGGGAGCTGTTTTTT

D gene: TRBD1
V gene: TRBV2
J gene: TRBJ2-1
clone size: -
CDR3 protein: CASLLGTGRNEQFF
CDR3 DNA: TGTGCCAGCCTCCTGGGGACAGGGCGCAATGAGCAGTTCTTC

D gene: -
V gene: TRBV4-2
J gene: TRBJ2-2
clone size: -
CDR3 protein: CASSQDPPGELFF
CDR3 DNA: TGTGCCAGCAGCCAAGATCCCCCGGGGGAGCTGTTTTTT

D gene: TRBD2
V gene: TRBV30
J gene: TRBJ2-3
clone size: once
CDR3 protein: CAWSVVAGAGTDTQYF
CDR3 DNA: TGTGCCTGGAGTGTAGTGGCGGGAGCCGGCACAGATACGCAGTATTTT

D gene: -
V gene: TRBV5-1
J gene: TRBJ1-1
clone size: once
CDR3 protein: CASRTLRGNTEAFF
CDR3 DNA: TGCGCCAGCAGAACACTCAGGGGGAACACTGAAGCTTTCTTT

D gene: -
V gene: TRBV6-5
J gene: TRBJ1-1
clone size: -
CDR3 protein: CASSYQGLNTEAFF
CDR3 DNA: TGTGCCAGCAGTTACCAGGGGCTGAACACTGAAGCTTTCTTT

D gene: -
V gene: TRBV2
J gene: TRBJ1-1
clone size: few
CDR3 protein: CATEASLQGTNTEAFF
CDR3 DNA: TGTGCCACCGAAGCCTCTTTACAGGGTACGAACACTGAAGCTTTCTTT

D gene: -
V gene: TRBV5-6
J gene: TRBJ2-7
clone size: once
CDR3 protein: CASSSYPKEAGVVVEQYF
CDR3 DNA: TGTGCCAGCAGCTCATACCCGAAAGAGGCAGGGGTGGTTGTCGAGCAGTACTTC

D gene: TRBD1
V gene: TRBV19
J gene: TRBJ1-4
clone size: once
CDR3 protein: CASTRQGIGAKLFF
CDR3 DNA: TGTGCCAGTACCCGACAGGGGATAGGAGCTAAACTGTTTTTT

D gene: -
V gene: TRBV5-1
J gene: TRBJ2-1
clone size: -
CDR3 protein: CASSLDSSYNEQFF
CDR3 DNA: TGCGCCAGCAGCTTGGATAGCTCCTACAATGAGCAGTTCTTC

D gene: -
V gene: TRBV14
J gene: TRBJ2-7
clone size: -
CDR3 protein: CASSQGTGSPMAYEQYF
CDR3 DNA: TGTGCCAGCAGCCAAGGGACGGGATCCCCTATGGCGTACGAGCAGTACTTC

D gene: -
V gene: TRBV29-1
J gene: TRBJ2-3
clone size: -
CDR3 protein: CSVVRTDSTDTQYF
CDR3 DNA: TGCAGCGTTGTCCGGACAGATAGCACAGATACGCAGTATTTT

D gene: -
V gene: TRBV7-3
J gene: TRBJ2-1
clone size: -
CDR3 protein: CASSLTSGNYNEQFF
CDR3 DNA: TGTGCCAGCAGCTTAACTAGCGGCAATTACAATGAGCAGTTCTTC

D gene: TRBD2
V gene: TRBV7-8
J gene: TRBJ2-4
clone size: -
CDR3 protein: CASSHGVPGGRQKDIQYF
CDR3 DNA: TGTGCCAGCAGCCATGGGGTACCCGGGGGGAGGCAGAAGGACATTCAGTACTTC

D gene: -
V gene: TRBV27
J gene: TRBJ2-7
clone size: -
CDR3 protein: CASKGDANEQYF
CDR3 DNA: TGTGCCAGCAAGGGGGACGCCAACGAGCAGTACTTC

D gene: -
V gene: TRBV27
J gene: TRBJ1-2
clone size: -
CDR3 protein: CASSPLAGANYGYTF
CDR3 DNA: TGTGCCAGCTCTCCCCTAGCAGGAGCTAACTATGGCTACACCTTC

D gene: -
V gene: TRBV7-9
J gene: TRBJ2-3
clone size: -
CDR3 protein: CASRPQRGTDTQYF
CDR3 DNA: TGTGCCAGCAGACCTCAGCGAGGCACAGATACGCAGTATTTT

D gene: -
V gene: TRBV9
J gene: TRBJ2-6
clone size: -
CDR3 protein: CASSGYRASISGANVLTF
CDR3 DNA: TGTGCCAGCAGCGGTTACAGGGCATCCATCTCTGGGGCCAACGTCCTGACTTTC

D gene: TRBD2
V gene: TRBV6-6
J gene: TRBJ2-7
clone size: -
CDR3 protein: CASSYGREGSYEQYF
CDR3 DNA: TGTGCCAGCAGTTACGGCCGGGAGGGTTCCTACGAGCAGTACTTC

D gene: -
V gene: TRBV2
J gene: TRBJ2-7
clone size: -
CDR3 protein: CASSEDPGSYEQYF
CDR3 DNA: TGTGCCAGCAGTGAAGATCCGGGTTCCTACGAGCAGTACTTC

D gene: TRBD2
V gene: TRBV15
J gene: TRBJ2-3
clone size: -
CDR3 protein: CATSRGSGTLADTQYF
CDR3 DNA: TGTGCCACCAGCAGAGGGAGCGGGACTCTTGCAGATACGCAGTATTTT

D gene: TRBD1
V gene: TRBV5-6
J gene: TRBJ2-4
clone size: -
CDR3 protein: CASSPGQHAKNIQYF
CDR3 DNA: TGTGCCAGCAGCCCGGGACAGCATGCCAAAAACATTCAGTACTTC

D gene: TRBD1
V gene: TRBV5-1
J gene: TRBJ2-7
clone size: -
CDR3 protein: CASSRGQGLSEQYF
CDR3 DNA: TGCGCCAGCAGCCGCGGACAGGGTCTGTCCGAGCAGTACTTC

D gene: TRBD2
V gene: TRBV5-8
J gene: TRBJ2-1
clone size: -
CDR3 protein: CASSFWRGGHNEQFF
CDR3 DNA: TGTGCCAGCAGCTTTTGGCGGGGGGGCCACAATGAGCAGTTCTTC